This record covers a single T cell receptor (beta chain). This specimen comes from a study of blood T cell repertoires in COVID-19. About the research overall: Researchers got acute and convalescent COVID-19 samples from the United States, Italy and Spain. Nucleic acid was either cDNA or gDNA, and it came from T cells, B-cell-depleted T cells, or PBMCs.

Authors' methods: Scientists estimated how many nucleated cells there were by amplifying reference gene primers. The method was immunoSEQ multiplex PCR; TCRdb's version includes in-frame clones alone and lacks a portion of them. V, J and clone size are those of that table, while D and trimming were read from the DNA. The sample has fewer than 200,000 clones, about four fifths seen once; the top ten hold around 7%. The clonotype was recovered from a human donor in a cohort sampled during active COVID-19. Material for sequencing was peripheral blood.

The CDR3 DNA sequence: TGTGCCAGCAGTGAAGAGGGTTGGCGGGTCCAACCCCTCTCCTACAATGAGCAGTTCTTC. As protein: CASSEEGWRVQPLSYNEQFF. The rearrangement joins TRBV2 to TRBJ2-1; the D gene is possibly TRBD2 (5 bases). CDR3 length equals 20 residues. In germline, CDR1 is SNHLY, CDR2 FYNNEI. Trimming took 1 base from V and 0 from J, leaving 22 bases between them.